This is a list of T cell receptor beta chains from one sample in a study of blood T cell repertoires in COVID-19. Only in-frame clones appear in the TCRdb table, and some are missing; sequencing was by immunoSEQ multiplex PCR. Found here are around 280,000 clones, roughly nine tenths of them singletons; the top ten hold about 6%. The material sequenced was PBMCs or T cells enriched from blood (not recorded which). These receptors originate from a woman between 35 and 50 years old who had recovered from COVID-19. Each CDR3 is given with its conserved first and last residue. Fields, in order: D gene, V gene, CDR3 length, clone size, J gene, CDR3 DNA, CDR3 protein. D genes are given only for firm matches. Rows give clone size only sometimes, using once, few, many, or a class for an expanded clone.

NA	TRBV24-1	16	NA	TRBJ1-5	TGTGCCACCAGTGACCCTGCAGGGGATAGCAATCAGCCCCAGCATTTT	CATSDPAGDSNQPQHF
TRBD2	TRBV30	16	NA	TRBJ2-1	TGTGCCTGGAGTGGGATAGCGGGGTCCTCCTACAATGAGCAGTTCTTC	CAWSGIAGSSYNEQFF
NA	TRBV18	11	once	TRBJ2-7	TGTGCCAGCTCACCTCGGGTCGAGCAGTACTTC	CASSPRVEQYF
NA	TRBV7-9	14	NA	TRBJ1-1	TGTGCCAGCAGCCTGGCTCTGCCCGGGACTGAAGCTTTCTTT	CASSLALPGTEAFF
TRBD1	TRBV27	13	once	TRBJ1-1	TGTGCCAGCAGTAAAAACCGGGACAGTGAAGCTTTCTTT	CASSKNRDSEAFF
NA	TRBV13	17	NA	TRBJ2-4	TGTGCCAGCAGCTTACCCACAGGGAGGGGGGCCAAAAACATTCAGTACTTC	CASSLPTGRGAKNIQYF
NA	TRBV7-8	16	NA	TRBJ1-1	TGTGCCAGCAGCAAAGAGACCCTAGGAGGAGGAACTGAAGCTTTCTTT	CASSKETLGGGTEAFF
TRBD1	TRBV7-2	14	once	TRBJ2-7	TGTGCCAGCAGCGGAAGTAGACAGGGGGGCGAGCAGTACTTC	CASSGSRQGGEQYF
NA	TRBV2	13	NA	TRBJ2-1	TGTGCCAGCAGCGAGAACAGGGTCGATGAGCAGTTCTTC	CASSENRVDEQFF
NA	TRBV6-6	15	few	TRBJ2-7	TGTGCCAGCAGCCAAATGGTTGGCGGGATCTACGAGCAGTACTTC	CASSQMVGGIYEQYF
NA	TRBV5-1	16	NA	TRBJ2-7	TGCGCCAGCAGCTTGGACAGGGCCGGGGGGACCTACGAGCAGTACTTC	CASSLDRAGGTYEQYF
TRBD1	TRBV19	16	NA	TRBJ1-5	TGTGCCAGTAGTGACAGGGGACCTTATAGCAATCAGCCCCAGCATTTT	CASSDRGPYSNQPQHF
TRBD1	TRBV2	15	once	TRBJ1-2	TGTGCCAGCAGCCGAACGGGGGACAGGGGCTATGGCTACACCTTC	CASSRTGDRGYGYTF
NA	TRBV28	12	NA	TRBJ1-2	TGTGCCAGCACCGCGGGGAAGAATGGCTACACCTTC	CASTAGKNGYTF
NA	TRBV19	13	NA	TRBJ2-2	TGTGCCAGTAGTATTCTTAGCACCGGGGAGCTGTTTTTT	CASSILSTGELFF
TRBD1	TRBV3-1/TRBV3-2	17	NA	TRBJ1-2	TGTGCCAGCAGCTACTCATTACCGGGACAGGGGGACCATGGCTACACCTTC	CASSYSLPGQGDHGYTF
NA	TRBV13	14	NA	TRBJ1-2	TGTGCCAGCAGCTTAGCCGTGCGGCGCTATGGCTACACCTTC	CASSLAVRRYGYTF
TRBD1	TRBV7-9	14	NA	TRBJ1-4	TGTGCCAGCAGCCCGCCGGGACAGGGAGGAAAACTGTTTTTT	CASSPPGQGGKLFF
TRBD1	TRBV20-1	18	NA	TRBJ2-3	TGCAGTGCTAGTCGCACAGGGGGCGTACCCTTGGGCACAGATACGCAGTATTTT	CSASRTGGVPLGTDTQYF
TRBD1	TRBV4-3	15	NA	TRBJ1-2	TGCGCCAGCAGCCTAATCGGACAGGGCAGCTCTGGCTACACCTTC	CASSLIGQGSSGYTF
TRBD2	TRBV15	16	NA	TRBJ2-3	TGTGCCACCAGCAGAGAGGGACTACCACGCACAGATACGCAGTATTTT	CATSREGLPRTDTQYF
NA	TRBV28	13	NA	TRBJ2-1	TGTGCCAGCAGTTTTGTACTCAACAATGAGCAGTTCTTC	CASSFVLNNEQFF
TRBD1	TRBV30	13	NA	TRBJ2-1	TGTGCCTACGGGACAGGGGCAGTTAATGAGCAGTTCTTC	CAYGTGAVNEQFF